This is a list of T cell receptor beta chains from one sample in a study of blood T cells in healthy people across ages. Each CDR3 protein gets one entry after TCRdb re-called the 5' RACE reads with MiXCR. The sample consists of 550,000 to 650,000 distinct CDR3 sequences, about 26% of them appearing once. This sample was shared with a second study, whose subject was T cells of mothers and their children.

The sequencing sample was made of blood. Receptors originate from a boy aged 2 to 10 in good health. Each CDR3 is given with its conserved first and last residue. A D gene is named only where the DNA matches it firmly. Some rows mark clone size as missing; the rest say once, few, many or name a class of expanded clone.

TRBD2	TRBJ2-2	.	TRBV9	CASSDSGTRNTGELFF	TGTGCCAGCAGCGACTCCGGGACTAGGAACACCGGGGAGCTGTTTTTT
TRBD2	TRBJ2-5	many	TRBV12-3/TRBV12-4	CASSSGLAPQETQYF	TGTGCCAGCAGTTCTGGACTAGCGCCCCAAGAGACCCAGTACTTC
TRBD2	TRBJ2-1	.	TRBV6-2/TRBV6-3	CASSYFGGSFSYNEQFF	TGTGCCAGCAGTTACTTTGGCGGGAGTTTCTCCTACAATGAGCAGTTCTTC
.	TRBJ2-1	.	TRBV20-1	CSATLAGALSSQFF	TGCAGTGCTACATTGGCGGGGGCCCTATCGTCCCAGTTCTTC
TRBD1	TRBJ2-1	few	TRBV11-2	CASRSLRDRSNEQFF	TGTGCCAGCAGGTCCCTCCGGGACAGGTCTAATGAGCAGTTCTTC
.	TRBJ1-1	.	TRBV19	CASSIDDSTEAFF	TGTGCCAGTAGTATAGATGACAGCACTGAAGCTTTCTTT
TRBD1	TRBJ2-7	few	TRBV3-1	CASSQERQGEVRYEQYF	TGTGCCAGCAGCCAAGAAAGACAGGGGGAAGTTCGGTACGAGCAGTACTTC
.	TRBJ2-2	few	TRBV29-1	CSVMGGVGELFF	TGCAGCGTTATGGGGGGTGTCGGGGAGCTGTTTTTT
.	TRBJ1-1	few	TRBV5-4	CASTRGYEAFF	TGTGCCAGCACCCGCGGTTATGAAGCTTTCTTT
TRBD1	TRBJ2-7	few	TRBV3-1	CASSQLRTGLEQYF	TGTGCCAGCAGCCAGCTCCGGACAGGGCTCGAGCAGTACTTC
.	TRBJ2-1	few	TRBV2	CASSPAANEQFF	TGTGCCAGCAGTCCCGCAGCCAATGAGCAGTTCTTC
TRBD2	TRBJ2-2	.	TRBV12-3/TRBV12-4	CASSLPGLATGELFF	TGTGCCAGCAGTTTACCGGGACTAGCAACCGGGGAGCTGTTTTTT
.	TRBJ2-7	.	TRBV3-1	CASSQVRQAEQYF	TGTGCCAGCAGCCAAGTAAGGCAGGCCGAGCAGTACTTC
TRBD1	TRBJ2-1	.	TRBV15	CAASSSGQGSYNEQFF	TGTGCCGCCAGCTCATCCGGACAGGGCTCATACAATGAGCAGTTCTTC
.	TRBJ1-1	.	TRBV14	CASSQEGWKNTEAFF	TGTGCCAGCAGCCAAGAGGGTTGGAAGAACACTGAAGCTTTCTTT
.	TRBJ1-2	.	TRBV5-1	CASSPEGVGYTF	TGCGCCAGCAGCCCTGAAGGGGTGGGCTACACCTTC
.	TRBJ2-1	once	TRBV20-1	CSASGGTQSSYNEQFF	TGCAGTGCTAGTGGCGGGACGCAGAGCTCCTACAATGAGCAGTTCTTC
.	TRBJ2-6	few	TRBV9	CASSLGGGAGANVLTF	TGTGCCAGCAGCCTAGGTGGGGGTGCTGGGGCCAACGTCCTGACTTTC
.	TRBJ1-1	few	TRBV6-6	CASSLTPGAKLEAFF	TGTGCCAGCAGTTTGACCCCCGGGGCTAAACTCGAAGCTTTCTTT
TRBD1	TRBJ1-2	few	TRBV5-5	CASSAQQGTYGYTF	TGTGCCAGCAGCGCACAACAGGGGACCTATGGCTACACCTTC
TRBD2	TRBJ2-5	.	TRBV29-1	CSVELAGDETQYF	TGCAGCGTTGAACTAGCGGGGGATGAGACCCAGTACTTC
.	TRBJ2-7	few	TRBV6-1	CASRSGILSSEQYF	TGTGCCAGCAGATCCGGGATTTTGAGTTCCGAGCAGTACTTC
TRBD2	TRBJ2-1	.	TRBV2	CASSEVTSGRSGFF	TGTGCCAGCAGTGAAGTGACTAGCGGGAGAAGCGGGTTCTTC
TRBD1	TRBJ2-2	.	TRBV2	CASNGQGLVSGELFF	TGTGCCAGTAATGGACAGGGGCTAGTATCTGGGGAGCTGTTTTTT
.	TRBJ2-5	.	TRBV7-9	CASSLGLMPTQYF	TGTGCCAGCAGCCTAGGGCTGATGCCGACCCAGTACTTC
.	TRBJ1-3	.	TRBV10-3	CAISGGSGNTIYF	TGTGCCATCAGTGGGGGATCTGGAAACACCATATATTTT
.	TRBJ1-2	.	TRBV5-1	CASSLIPDRYDYTF	TGTGCCAGCAGCTTAATCCCGGACCGCTATGACTACACCTTC
.	TRBJ2-6	many	TRBV20-1	CSARDHPTSGANVLTF	TGCAGTGCTAGAGATCATCCCACCTCTGGGGCCAACGTCCTGACTTTC
TRBD1	TRBJ2-7	.	TRBV10-3	CAIGRQGFEQYF	TGTGCCATCGGCCGACAGGGGTTCGAGCAGTACTTC
.	TRBJ2-5	many	TRBV12-3/TRBV12-4	CASSRPLWGGRETQYF	TGTGCCAGCAGCCGACCCCTTTGGGGGGGGCGGGAGACCCAGTACTTC
.	TRBJ1-2	.	TRBV12-3/TRBV12-4	CASSFGQLLGYGYTF	TGTGCCAGCAGTTTCGGACAGCTGCTTGGCTATGGCTACACCTTC
.	TRBJ2-3	.	TRBV5-1	CASVLASGTDTQYF	TGCGCCAGCGTATTGGCATCAGGCACAGATACGCAGTATTTT
TRBD2	TRBJ2-3	.	TRBV4-3	CDPLGTSFPDTQYF	TGCGACCCACTCGGGACTAGCTTCCCAGATACGCAGTATTTT
TRBD2	TRBJ2-1	.	TRBV9	CASSESASGPSYNEQFF	TGTGCCAGCAGCGAATCGGCTAGCGGGCCCTCCTACAATGAGCAGTTCTTC
.	TRBJ2-6	.	TRBV27	CASSFSYYREGSGANVLTF	TGTGCCAGCAGTTTTTCGTATTACAGGGAGGGCTCTGGGGCCAACGTCCTGACTTTC
TRBD1	TRBJ1-1	.	TRBV10-3	CAISNTGGGTEAFF	TGTGCCATCAGTAATACAGGGGGCGGCACTGAAGCTTTCTTT
.	TRBJ1-1	few	TRBV3-1	CASSQATWGRTEAFF	TGTGCCAGCAGCCAAGCCACCTGGGGGAGGACTGAAGCTTTCTTT
.	TRBJ1-1	few	TRBV7-3	CASSFGGPGYGTEAFF	TGTGCCAGCAGCTTCGGAGGTCCAGGGTACGGCACTGAAGCTTTCTTT
.	TRBJ2-5	.	TRBV28	CASSHTMTSVLETQYF	.
.	TRBJ2-1	.	TRBV7-2	CASSLEHRGSSYNEQFF	TGTGCCAGCAGCTTAGAGCATAGGGGGTCCTCCTACAATGAGCAGTTCTTC
TRBD1	TRBJ2-7	few	TRBV5-1	CASSLEGLDRVYTYEQYF	TGCGCCAGCAGCTTGGAGGGGTTGGACAGGGTATATACCTACGAGCAGTACTTC
TRBD1	TRBJ1-4	.	TRBV10-3	CAISESNRGLNEKLFF	TGTGCCATCAGTGAGTCGAACAGGGGTCTTAATGAAAAACTGTTTTTT